The 25 T cell receptor beta chains below come from one sample, sequenced in a study of CD8 T cells in acute hepatitis C reinfection. Time point given: naive CD8 control sorted from an acute-time-point sample. The data were produced by immunoSEQ multiplex PCR, yet TCRdb's version contains in-frame clones alone and is incomplete. The sample records tens of thousands of clones, approximately 85% being singletons. The sample taken for sequencing was naive CD8+ T cells from PBMCs. Receptors originate from a young woman who spontaneously cleared hepatitis C infection.

The chain recombines TRBV10-3 with TRBJ2-3; 7 bases are a match to TRBD1. After removal of 8 bases from V and 5 bases from J, the junction contained 22 bases not matched to a gene. Germline values: CDR1 ENHRY, CDR2 SYGVKD. The CDR3 covers 18 residues. CDR3: CAIFPGTVVDREQDTQYF. In DNA, the CDR3 is TGTGCCATCTTTCCCGGGACAGTGGTCGACAGGGAACAAGATACGCAGTATTTT.

This chain connects TRBV5-3 to TRBJ2-7; TRBD1 matches 8 bases. TRBV5-3 is identified as an open reading frame with a role that is uncertain. V shed 7 bases and J 5 bases; nucleotides not matched to a gene: 17. The CDR3 consists of 16 residues. This chain's CDR3 is CARSVGGTGFTHEQYF. The CDR3 DNA reads TGTGCCAGATCGGTCGGTGGGACAGGATTTACTCACGAGCAGTACTTC.

This chain links TRBV27 with TRBJ1-1; 9 bases are shared with TRBD1. V lost 5 bases and J lost 2; bases outside the gene matches: 9. Germline CDR1 reads MNHEY; CDR2 reads SMNVEV (reference sequence). The CDR3 runs to 16 residues. The CDR3 region has the DNA TGTGCCAGCAGTGACCTACAGGGGGCCCCTAACACTGAAGCTTTCTTT. Protein product: CASSDLQGAPNTEAFF.

The chain has TRBV21-1 and TRBJ2-7; the D call in the table, TRBD2, was not verified against the DNA. TRBV21-1 is shown as a pseudogene. This CDR3 has 15 amino acids. CDR3 protein: CASLVRRPDSYEQYF. The CDR3 DNA reads TGTGCCAGCCTCGTAAGGAGGCCAGATTCATACGAGCAGTACTTC.

As DNA, the CDR3 is TGCGCCAGCAGCAAGGACGGAAGAAGCAATCAGCCCCAGCATTTT. It specifies CASSKDGRSNQPQHF. The chain is built from TRBV5-1 and TRBJ1-5; D remains unclear. The CDR3 extends over 15 amino acids. The germline V gene encodes CDR1 SGHRS and CDR2 YFSETQ. Trimming shortened V by 4 bases and J by 1 base, and 12 bases separated the two germline ends.

This chain uses TRBV9 with TRBJ2-1; 15 bases are a match to TRBD2. J lost 9 bases, V lost 5 bases, and 3 bases had no gene match. The CDR3 has 14 amino acids. Germline CDR1 SGDLS, CDR2 YYNGEE. The DNA of the CDR3 is TGTGCCAGCAGGGGGGGACTAGCGGGAGGTGAGCAGTTCTTC. This gives the protein CASRGGLAGGEQFF.

The chain employs TRBV7-9 and TRBJ2-2; 7 positions agree with TRBD2. The CDR3 has 16 residues. V dropped 5 bases and J dropped 0; count of bases not matched to a gene: 6. The germline V gene has CDR1 SEHNR and CDR2 FQNEAQ (reference sequence). The CDR3 sequence: CASSPRSGANTGELFF. In nucleotides, the CDR3 is TGTGCCAGCAGCCCCCGGAGCGGGGCGAACACCGGGGAGCTGTTTTTT.

This chain joins TRBV6-1 and TRBJ2-7; D not certain. Trimming stripped 1 base from V and 2 bases from J, with 6 bases between. Germline V CDR1 and CDR2: MNHNS, SASEGT. The CDR3 length is 13 residues. The CDR3: CASSEEVTYEQYF. The CDR3 DNA is TGTGCCAGCAGTGAAGAGGTAACCTACGAGCAGTACTTC.

The chain uses TRBV9 and TRBJ1-2, with D maybe TRBD1 (6 bases). The V gene's germline CDR1 is SGDLS and CDR2 YYNGEE. Trimming took 0 bases from V and 4 from J, leaving 13 bases between them. CDR3 size: 15 residues. In DNA, the CDR3 is TGTGCCAGCAGCGTAGCTAGTCAGGGGAGCTATGGCTACACCTTC. Its protein product is CASSVASQGSYGYTF. The full variable domain, its missing parts supplied by reference TRBV9 and TRBJ1-2, is DSGVTQTPKHLITATGQRVTLRCSPRSGDLSVYWYQQSLDQGLQFLIQYYNGEERAKGNILERFSAQQFPDLHSELNLSSLELGDSALYFCASSVASQGSYGYTFGSGTRLTVV.

V and J are TRBV7-6 and TRBJ1-1, with 8 bases that match TRBD1. The CDR3 length is 15 residues. The germline CDR1 and CDR2 sequences are SGHVS and FNYEAQ. Trimming took 0 bases from V and 11 from J; bases not matched to a gene: 11. CDR3 nucleotide sequence: TGTGCCAGCAGCTTAGCGTCTTCAGGGGGCAGCTCGGCTTTCTTT. This codes for CASSLASSGGSSAFF.

J is TRBJ2-7 and V is TRBV29-1, with D unclear. V dropped 0 bases and J dropped 2 bases, with 14 bases sitting between them. Germline CDR1 is SQVTM and CDR2 is ANQGSEA. The CDR3 extends over 15 amino acids. The chain's CDR3 is CSVEDPRAGPYEQYF. The CDR3 nucleotides read TGCAGCGTTGAAGATCCTAGGGCAGGCCCCTACGAGCAGTACTTC.

This chain's CDR3 is CSVDGQGAETQYF. As DNA, the CDR3 is TGCAGCGTTGACGGACAGGGGGCAGAGACCCAGTACTTC. The chain employs TRBV29-1 and TRBJ2-5, with 11 bases aligning to TRBD1. CDR1 is SQVTM, CDR2 ANQGSEA, per germline. This CDR3 comprises 13 residues. Trimming at V came to 3 bases and at J to 4 bases, leaving 1 base not matched to a gene.

The rearrangement joins TRBV4-1 to TRBJ2-7; 9 bases match TRBD2. Germline CDR1 MGHRA, CDR2 YSYEKL. J lost 4 bases, V lost 6 bases, and 16 bases had no gene match. The CDR3 contains 17 residues. The CDR3 spells CASRRSTLAGEEYEQYF. Written as DNA, the CDR3 is TGCGCCAGCAGGCGCTCGACCTTAGCGGGAGAGGAATACGAGCAGTACTTC.

The chain couples TRBV6-6 to TRBJ1-4; D remains unclear. The CDR3 extends over 14 amino acids. The germline V and J ends were trimmed by 5 bases and 6 bases, with 13 bases remaining between them. Germline V gene data show CDR1 as MNHNY and CDR2 as SVGAGI (reference sequence). The CDR3 here is CASSIGISHEKLFF. The CDR3 region has the DNA TGTGCCAGCAGTATCGGGATTTCCCATGAAAAACTGTTTTTT.

The V call is TRBV4-1, the J call TRBJ2-3, with D hard to call. The V gene lost 6 bases and the J gene lost 6 bases, with 7 bases spanning the gap. Germline CDR1 and CDR2: MGHRA and YSYEKL. CDR3 length equals 11 residues. The CDR3 reads CASRSVDTQYF. In nucleotides, the CDR3 is TGCGCCAGCAGGAGCGTGGATACGCAGTATTTT.

The V gene is TRBV6-6, the J gene TRBJ1-3, with D possibly TRBD1 on 5 matching bases. The germline gives CDR1 MNHNY, CDR2 SVGAGI (reference sequence). Between the trimmed V and J ends, which lost 5 bases and 4 bases, there was a span of 15 bases. The CDR3 is 15 residues long. The CDR3 DNA reads TGTGCCAGCAGTCGCCTTACGGGGGTAGGAAACACCATATATTTT. Its protein is CASSRLTGVGNTIYF.

The chain has TRBV5-6 and TRBJ2-5; 12 bases fit TRBD1. This CDR3 is 15 amino acids long. Germline values: CDR1 SGHDT, CDR2 YYEEEE. With 4 bases clipped from V and 5 bases from J, the junction kept 6 bases outside the gene matches. The CDR3, as DNA: TGTGCCAGCAGCCCAGGGACAGGGGGCTATGAGACCCAGTACTTC. It specifies CASSPGTGGYETQYF.

This chain joins TRBV1 and TRBJ2-3; the D call TRBD2 from the table was never checked on the DNA. TRBV1 is classified as a pseudogene. This CDR3 is 21 amino acids long. CDR3 sequence: CTSSQALGIRSGDLGTDTQYF. As DNA, the CDR3 is TGCACCAGCAGCCAAGCGTTAGGCATCCGTAGCGGGGACCTTGGTACAGATACGCAGTATTTT.

The rearrangement uses TRBV27 and TRBJ2-2; D tentatively fits TRBD1 or TRBD2 (5 bases each). The germline V gene encodes CDR1 MNHEY and CDR2 SMNVEV (reference sequence). This CDR3 has 16 residues. V was shortened by 3 bases and J by 0 bases, with 11 bases between the two germline ends. CDR3 region: CASSLLTAANTGELFF. The CDR3 region has the DNA TGTGCCAGCAGTTTGCTGACAGCGGCGAACACCGGGGAGCTGTTTTTT.

The chain couples TRBV2 to TRBJ1-2, with TRBD1 matching 7 bases. Germline V gene data show CDR1 as SNHLY and CDR2 as FYNNEI. The CDR3 loop spans 22 amino acids. V gave up 2 bases and J gave up 2 bases; unmatched junction bases: 26. The CDR3 sequence: CASSEPIGGYGTVTMGNYGYTF. CDR3 coding DNA: TGTGCCAGCAGTGAACCTATCGGTGGGTACGGGACAGTGACAATGGGAAACTATGGCTACACCTTC.

This clone came up once. Other nucleotide sequences in the sample specify the same CDR3. The rearrangement uses TRBV9 and TRBJ2-7, with D possibly matching TRBD2 (6 bases). V was trimmed by 2 bases and J by 0 bases, leaving 9 bases between them. CDR3 length: 14 residues. Germline-derived CDR1 and CDR2 are SGDLS and YYNGEE. CDR3 DNA sequence: TGTGCCAGCAGCGTGGGGGGAAGCTCCTACGAGCAGTACTTC. Translated: CASSVGGSSYEQYF.

This sequence joins TRBV6-5 and TRBJ2-1, with 8 bases identical to TRBD2. The V segment lost 0 bases and the J segment 4 bases; nucleotides outside the gene matches: 5. This CDR3 spans 16 amino acids. Germline assignment: CDR1 MNHEY and CDR2 SVGAGI. The CDR3 loop is CASSYSGSGMYNEQFF. CDR3 coding DNA: TGTGCCAGCAGTTACTCAGGTAGCGGGATGTACAATGAGCAGTTCTTC.

This clone was counted only a few times. The chain uses TRBV27 and TRBJ2-2; no clear D gene. Trimming removed 3 bases at V and 5 bases at J, with 4 bases between. Germline-derived CDR1 and CDR2 are MNHEY and SMNVEV (reference sequence). The CDR3 sequence is 12 residues long. The CDR3 coding sequence is TGTGCCAGCAGTTTCGGAACCGGGGAGCTGTTTTTT. Translation: CASSFGTGELFF.

This clone was picked up one time. The gene calls are TRBV9 and TRBJ2-7; D is perhaps TRBD1 (6 bases). This CDR3 region has 14 residues. V dropped 3 bases and J dropped 0 bases, with 10 bases sitting between them. Germline V lookup: CDR1 SGDLS, CDR2 YYNGEE. The CDR3 DNA sequence: TGTGCCAGCAGCGGGCTGACAGGCTCCTACGAGCAGTACTTC. Its protein product is CASSGLTGSYEQYF. Combining the CDR3 with reference TRBV9 and TRBJ2-7 gives the whole variable domain DSGVTQTPKHLITATGQRVTLRCSPRSGDLSVYWYQQSLDQGLQFLIQYYNGEERAKGNILERFSAQQFPDLHSELNLSSLELGDSALYFCASSGLTGSYEQYFGPGTRLTVT.

J is TRBJ1-2 and V is TRBV2, with unresolved D. Trimming removed 4 bases from V and 0 bases from J, with 9 bases in between. CDR3 length: 14 residues. Germline CDR1 is SNHLY and CDR2 is FYNNEI. In DNA form, the CDR3 reads TGTGCCAGCAGTGGTGAGGCAGCTAACTATGGCTACACCTTC. Translated: CASSGEAANYGYTF.